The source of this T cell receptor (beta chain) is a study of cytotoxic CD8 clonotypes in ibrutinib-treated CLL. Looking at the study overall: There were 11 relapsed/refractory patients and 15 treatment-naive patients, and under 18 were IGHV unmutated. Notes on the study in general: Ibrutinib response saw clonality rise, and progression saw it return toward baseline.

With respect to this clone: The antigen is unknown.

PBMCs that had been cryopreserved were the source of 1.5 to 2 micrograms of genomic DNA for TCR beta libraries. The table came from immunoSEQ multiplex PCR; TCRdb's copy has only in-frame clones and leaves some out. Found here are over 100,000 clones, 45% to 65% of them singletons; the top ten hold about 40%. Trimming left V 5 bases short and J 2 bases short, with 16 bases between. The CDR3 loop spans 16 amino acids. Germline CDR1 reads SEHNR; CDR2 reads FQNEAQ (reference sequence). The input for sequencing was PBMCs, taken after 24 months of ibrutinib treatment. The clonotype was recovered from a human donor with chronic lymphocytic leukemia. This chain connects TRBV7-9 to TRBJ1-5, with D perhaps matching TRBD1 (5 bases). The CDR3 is CASSPSGGSGNQPQHF. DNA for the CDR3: TGTGCCAGCAGCCCCTCTGGGGGATCAGGCAATCAGCCCCAGCATTTT. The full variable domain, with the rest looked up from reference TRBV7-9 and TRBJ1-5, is DTGVSQNPRHKITKRGQNVTFRCDPISEHNRLYWYRQTLGQGPEFLTYFQNEAQLEKSRLLSDRFSAERPKGSFSTLEIQRTEQGDSAMYLCASSPSGGSGNQPQHFGDGTRLSIL.